This paragraph reports one T cell receptor beta chain. Its antigen is not known. The data stem from a study of T-cell reconstitution after alpha-beta-depleted transplantation in children. Study-level results: T-cell counts and diversity at one year following transplant were attributed mainly to newly produced T cells.

A TCRbeta library incorporating unique molecular identifiers was prepared. TCRdb re-called the PCR reads through MiXCR, storing one row per CDR3 protein. The sample records about 870,000 distinct CDR3 sequences, approximately 15% being singletons. This sequence originates from a male patient aged 10 to 17 who had a stem cell transplant for acute lymphoblastic leukemia, so the T cells may come from the graft donor. This specimen consisted of PBMCs, mostly from graft donor cells, obtained 360 days after TCRalphabeta/CD19-depleted stem cell transplant.

The CDR3 protein is CASRSPEGRDSYEQYF. CDR3 coding DNA: TGCGCCAGCAGATCCCCCGAGGGGAGGGACTCCTACGAGCAGTACTTC. The rearrangement uses TRBV5-1 and TRBJ2-7, with TRBD2 identical over 7 bases. V was pared by 5 bases and J by 0 bases, with 11 bases of the junction left unmatched. CDR3 length: 16 residues. Germline CDR1 SGHRS, CDR2 YFSETQ.